The rows below give T cell receptor beta chains drawn from one sample of a study of T cell changes during pregnancy in multiple sclerosis. Sequenced by immunoSEQ multiplex PCR; TCRdb stores in-frame clones only, minus some. The sample contains roughly 100,000 clones, about 91% of which appear only once. Sequencing was performed on peripheral blood, taken in the second trimester of pregnancy. These receptors were collected from a female donor with multiple sclerosis, enrolled in a pregnancy study. The CDR3 runs from the conserved cysteine through the conserved F or W. The D gene is left open where the match is weak. Not every row has a clone size; where given, it reads once, few, many or a size class.

CDR3 DNA | CDR3 protein | D gene | clone size | J gene | V gene
TGTGCCAGCAGCCAATTACTCGGGGTTATTGAAAAACTGTTTTTT | CASSQLLGVIEKLFF | - | - | TRBJ1-4 | TRBV4-2
TGTGCCAGCGGTCTTTCGGGGGGCTACACCTTC | CASGLSGGYTF | - | - | TRBJ1-2 | TRBV28
TGCGCCAGCAGTCAATCGAGGGAGGCCCGGGACTTAAACTATTCCTACGAGCAGTACTTC | CASSQSREARDLNYSYEQYF | - | - | TRBJ2-7 | TRBV23-1
TGCGCCAGCCTACCAGGCGCCGATAGGAAAAACATTCAGTACTTC | CASLPGADRKNIQYF | - | - | TRBJ2-4 | TRBV5-1
TGTGCCAGCTCACCGGGGGCTAGGTGGGAGCAGTTCTTC | CASSPGARWEQFF | - | - | TRBJ2-1 | TRBV18
TGTGCCAGCATGCCCGGGACAGGGGGGTACGAGCAGTACTTC | CASMPGTGGYEQYF | TRBD1 | - | TRBJ2-7 | TRBV9
TGTGCCAGCAGTGGGACTAGCGGGAGGGCCTACAATGAGCAGTTCTTC | CASSGTSGRAYNEQFF | TRBD2 | - | TRBJ2-1 | TRBV6-1
TGTGCCATCTACCCAGGGGCAACTAATGAAAAACTGTTTTTT | CAIYPGATNEKLFF | - | - | TRBJ1-4 | TRBV2
TGTGCCAGCACCCCCCTTAGCGGGAGTGGAGAGACCCAGTACTTC | CASTPLSGSGETQYF | TRBD2 | few | TRBJ2-5 | TRBV27
TGTGCCAGCAGTGAGTCCAACAGGGGAGGAGGCTACACCTTC | CASSESNRGGGYTF | TRBD1 | - | TRBJ1-2 | TRBV2
TGCGCCAGCACAGGGAGGGAGAACACTGAAGCTTTCTTT | CASTGRENTEAFF | - | - | TRBJ1-1 | TRBV10-2
TGTGCCAGTAGTGGGGGACAGCGTTATCAGCCCCAGCATTTT | CASSGGQRYQPQHF | TRBD1 | - | TRBJ1-5 | TRBV19
TGCAGCGTTGAAGGCAGGAACTACGAGCAGTACTTC | CSVEGRNYEQYF | - | - | TRBJ2-7 | TRBV29-1
TGTGCCAGCAGCAAAAGCGGGAGGGCCGACTACGAGCAGTACTTC | CASSKSGRADYEQYF | TRBD2 | - | TRBJ2-7 | TRBV27
TGTGCCAGCAGTTTATTTGGACTAGCGGGCAACCCCCTCTACGAGCAGTACTTC | CASSLFGLAGNPLYEQYF | TRBD2 | - | TRBJ2-7 | TRBV27
TGTGCCTGGACGGGGGGTGCTAGCTCTGGAAACACCATATATTTT | CAWTGGASSGNTIYF | - | - | TRBJ1-3 | TRBV30
TGCAGCGTTGAGGGTTCAGAGGGAAACACCTACGAGCAGTACTTC | CSVEGSEGNTYEQYF | - | - | TRBJ2-7 | TRBV29-1
TGTGCCAGCAGCCCCGGGGGGTACTATGGCTACACCTTC | CASSPGGYYGYTF | - | - | TRBJ1-2 | TRBV28
TGTGCCAGCTCACTAGGACTAGCGGGACTAAACACCGGGGAGCTGTTTTTT | CASSLGLAGLNTGELFF | TRBD2 | - | TRBJ2-2 | TRBV18
TGTGCCAGTAGAAAGGACCCGGGACAGGGGGCGAGCAATCAGCCCCAGCATTTT | CASRKDPGQGASNQPQHF | TRBD1 | - | TRBJ1-5 | TRBV19
TGTGCCAGCAGCTTGGTCGGGAGGTACAATGAGCAGTTCTTC | CASSLVGRYNEQFF | TRBD2 | once | TRBJ2-1 | TRBV5-6
TGTGCCAGCAGGATACGCCGGGACAGGGGCCGCACGAGCAATCAGCCCCAGCATTTT | CASRIRRDRGRTSNQPQHF | TRBD1 | - | TRBJ1-5 | TRBV28
TGTGCCAGTGGCCCCCAGGGGGCCGGGGAGCTGTTTTTT | CASGPQGAGELFF | TRBD1 | - | TRBJ2-2 | TRBV19